Reported below is one TCR beta chain. Its specificity is unknown. Sequencing was performed with immunoSEQ multiplex PCR; in TCRdb, only in-frame clones are kept and a portion is missing. The sample holds 25,000 to 35,000 clones, approximately 84% seen once. J lost 7 bases, V lost 3 bases, and 9 bases had no gene match. The germline CDR1 and CDR2 sequences are SEHNR and FQNEAQ (reference sequence). This CDR3 has 15 residues. The data were obtained in a study of OX40 agonist ivuxolimab in advanced cancers. Study information: Eligibility admitted prior anti-PD-1, anti-PD-L1 or anti-CTLA-4 therapy; 30% to 40% had some. Whole-study results and caveats: Low normalized clonal expansion also occurred in some nonresponding patients. The work left the antigen specificity of expanded peripheral T cells undetermined.

Exclusion applied to patients with autoimmune disease history or systemic immunosuppression. This sequence was found in an adult with an advanced solid tumor such as melanoma, head and neck, liver or kidney cancer. This sequence joins TRBV7-9 and TRBJ2-7, with 10 nucleotides matching TRBD1. Here the sequenced sample was CD4+ or CD8+ T cells sorted from blood, taken in a trial of the OX40 agonist ivuxolimab. The CDR3 loop is CASSLPGTGVDEQYF. The CDR3 region has the DNA TGTGCCAGCAGCTTGCCCGGGACAGGGGTGGATGAGCAGTACTTC.